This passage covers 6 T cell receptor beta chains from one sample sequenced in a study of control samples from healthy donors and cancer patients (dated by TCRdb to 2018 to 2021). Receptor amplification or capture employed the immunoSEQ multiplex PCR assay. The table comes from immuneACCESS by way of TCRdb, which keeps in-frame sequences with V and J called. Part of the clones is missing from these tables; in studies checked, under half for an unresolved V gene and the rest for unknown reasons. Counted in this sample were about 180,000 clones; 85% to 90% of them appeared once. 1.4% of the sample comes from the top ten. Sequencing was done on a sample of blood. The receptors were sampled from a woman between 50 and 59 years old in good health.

CDR3 nucleotide sequence: TGTGCCAGCAGCTTGGGGACAGGGACCGGTGAGCAGTTCTTC. This translates into CASSLGTGTGEQFF. The genes are TRBV5-4 and TRBJ2-1; 8 positions match TRBD1. Germline assignment: CDR1 SGHNT and CDR2 YYREEE (reference sequence). CDR3 length: 14 amino acids. V shed 0 bases and J 9 bases; nucleotides not matched to a gene: 5.

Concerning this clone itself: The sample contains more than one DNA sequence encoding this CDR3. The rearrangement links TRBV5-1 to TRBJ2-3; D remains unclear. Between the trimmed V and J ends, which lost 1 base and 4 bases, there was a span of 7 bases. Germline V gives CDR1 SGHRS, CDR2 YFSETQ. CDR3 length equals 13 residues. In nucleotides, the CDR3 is TGCGCCAGCAGCTTGTCTGGGGCAGATACGCAGTATTTT. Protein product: CASSLSGADTQYF.

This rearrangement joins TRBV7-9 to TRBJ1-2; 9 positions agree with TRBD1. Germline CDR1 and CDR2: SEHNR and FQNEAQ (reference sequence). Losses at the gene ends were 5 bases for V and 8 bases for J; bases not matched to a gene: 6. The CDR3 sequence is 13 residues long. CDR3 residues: CASSLQGARGYTF. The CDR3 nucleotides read TGTGCCAGCAGCCTACAGGGGGCTCGCGGCTACACCTTC.

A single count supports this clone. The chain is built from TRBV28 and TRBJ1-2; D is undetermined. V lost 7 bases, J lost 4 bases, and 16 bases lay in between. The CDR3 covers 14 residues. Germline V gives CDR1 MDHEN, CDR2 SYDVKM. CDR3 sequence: CASMGPGWGYGYTF. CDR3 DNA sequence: TGTGCCAGCATGGGCCCGGGATGGGGCTATGGCTACACCTTC.

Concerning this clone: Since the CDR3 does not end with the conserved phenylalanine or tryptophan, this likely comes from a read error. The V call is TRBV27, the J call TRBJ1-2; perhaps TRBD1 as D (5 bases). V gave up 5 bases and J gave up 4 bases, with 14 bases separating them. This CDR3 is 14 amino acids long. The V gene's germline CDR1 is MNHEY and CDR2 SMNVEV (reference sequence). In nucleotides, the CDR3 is TGTGCCAGCAGTCCCCTCCAGCAGGGCTATGGCTACACCCTC. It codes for CASSPLQQGYGYTL.

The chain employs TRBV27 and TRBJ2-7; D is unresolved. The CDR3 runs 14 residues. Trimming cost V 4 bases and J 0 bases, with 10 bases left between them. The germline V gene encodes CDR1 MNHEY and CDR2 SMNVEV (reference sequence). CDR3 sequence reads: CASSSSRVSYEQYF. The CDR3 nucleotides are TGTGCCAGCAGTTCCTCCCGGGTCTCCTACGAGCAGTACTTC.